A selection of T cell receptor beta chains follows, all from one sample in a study of T-cell reconstitution after alpha-beta-depleted transplantation in children. TCRdb reanalysed the PCR reads using MiXCR and keeps one entry per CDR3 protein. The data contain around 360,000 distinct CDR3 sequences, approximately 10% of them singletons. The sample was PBMCs from the stem cell graft donor, taken from the stem cell graft. Receptors originate from a human donor who donated a stem cell graft to a child with acute lymphoblastic leukemia. CDR3s include the opening cysteine and the closing phenylalanine or tryptophan. D genes are given only for firm matches. Expanded clones are given a class, and other clones once, few, many or no size at all.

J: TRBJ2-7
D: TRBD2
V: TRBV10-2
size: many
CDR3: CASSPSRKGLAYEQYF
DNA: TGCGCCAGCAGCCCCAGTAGGAAAGGACTAGCCTACGAGCAGTACTTC

J: TRBJ2-2
D: TRBD2
V: TRBV6-2/TRBV6-3
size: few
CDR3: CASSYVRLAGSFDTGELFF
DNA: TGTGCCAGCAGTTACGTTCGGCTAGCGGGAAGTTTTGACACCGGGGAGCTGTTTTTT

J: TRBJ2-7
D: TRBD2
V: TRBV24-1
size: few
CDR3: CATAGEYEQYF
DNA: TGTGCCACCGCGGGGGAGTACGAGCAGTACTTC

J: TRBJ2-7
D: TRBD2
V: TRBV3-1
size: few
CDR3: CASSQYTSGSGEQYF
DNA: TGTGCCAGCAGCCAATACACTAGCGGGAGCGGCGAGCAGTACTTC

J: TRBJ2-6
D: .
V: TRBV3-1
size: few
CDR3: CASSRDFSGANVLTF
DNA: TGTGCCAGCAGCCGAGACTTCTCTGGGGCCAACGTCCTGACTTTC

J: TRBJ2-2
D: TRBD1
V: TRBV4-1
size: .
CDR3: CASSQEADRVAGELFF
DNA: TGCGCCAGCAGCCAAGAGGCCGACAGGGTGGCCGGGGAGCTGTTTTTT

J: TRBJ2-4
D: .
V: TRBV11-2
size: few
CDR3: CASSLGTDLNRAKNIQYF
DNA: TGTGCCAGCAGCTTAGGGACAGATCTTAATCGTGCCAAAAACATTCAGTACTTC

J: TRBJ2-6
D: .
V: TRBV12-3/TRBV12-4
size: .
CDR3: CASSPGRPGANVLTF
DNA: TGTGCCAGCAGCCCCGGACGGCCTGGGGCCAACGTCCTGACTTTC

J: TRBJ1-4
D: .
V: TRBV7-9
size: many
CDR3: CASSLGDAAGEKLFF
DNA: TGTGCCAGCAGCTTAGGAGATGCAGCTGGGGAAAAACTGTTTTTT

J: TRBJ2-1
D: TRBD2
V: TRBV5-1
size: .
CDR3: CASSLLAGTGSEQFF
DNA: TGCGCCAGCAGCTTACTAGCGGGAACGGGTAGTGAGCAGTTCTTC

J: TRBJ2-3
D: TRBD1
V: TRBV6-1
size: few
CDR3: CASKRTGSTDTQYF
DNA: TGTGCCAGCAAGAGGACAGGGAGCACAGATACGCAGTATTTT

J: TRBJ2-3
D: TRBD1
V: TRBV29-1
size: .
CDR3: CSAQLTGVRTDTQYF
DNA: TGCAGCGCTCAGCTCACAGGGGTGCGCACAGATACGCAGTATTTT

J: TRBJ2-2
D: .
V: TRBV7-8
size: few
CDR3: CASSRTENTGELFF
DNA: TGTGCCAGCAGCAGGACAGAGAACACCGGGGAGCTGTTTTTT

J: TRBJ2-1
D: .
V: TRBV4-2
size: .
CDR3: CASTTIQRQNEQFF
DNA: TGTGCCAGCACCACTATCCAGCGACAGAATGAGCAGTTCTTC

J: TRBJ2-2
D: .
V: TRBV6-5
size: few
CDR3: CASSYSNTGELFF
DNA: TGTGCCAGCAGTTACTCCAACACCGGGGAGCTGTTTTTT

J: TRBJ2-5
D: .
V: TRBV3-1
size: few
CDR3: CASSQDKTQYF
DNA: TGTGCCAGCAGCCAAGATAAGACCCAGTACTTC

J: TRBJ1-5
D: .
V: TRBV20-1
size: few
CDR3: CSAKTGGRPQHF
DNA: TGCAGTGCCAAAACTGGGGGACGACCCCAGCATTTT

J: TRBJ1-1
D: TRBD1
V: TRBV10-1
size: few
CDR3: CATPSGGMNTEAFF
DNA: TGCGCCACCCCGTCAGGGGGAATGAACACTGAAGCTTTCTTT

J: TRBJ2-3
D: .
V: TRBV29-1
size: .
CDR3: CSVAQELPEKADTQYF
DNA: TGCAGCGTTGCTCAGGAGCTACCCGAGAAGGCAGATACGCAGTATTTT

J: TRBJ2-1
D: TRBD1
V: TRBV20-1
size: .
CDR3: CSATGDRGYNEQFF
DNA: TGCAGTGCTACTGGGGACAGGGGATACAATGAGCAGTTCTTC